This TCR beta chain stems from a study of technical replicates of blood from several donors. Produced via immunoSEQ multiplex PCR; TCRdb's table is partial and in-frame only. Counted here are about 14,000 clones, over 70% occurring once; the ten biggest clones make up about 13%. The specimen was PBMCs. The source is a human donor in good health.

In nucleotides, the CDR3 is TGTGCCAGCAGCTTGTCGGGACAGGGCCTTGAGCAGTTCTTC. Residues: CASSLSGQGLEQFF. V is TRBV7-2 and J is TRBJ2-1; the match to TRBD1 covers 9 bases. Germline values: CDR1 SGHTA, CDR2 FQGNSA. The trim removed 3 bases at V and 9 bases at J, leaving 6 bases unmatched. This CDR3 region has 14 residues.